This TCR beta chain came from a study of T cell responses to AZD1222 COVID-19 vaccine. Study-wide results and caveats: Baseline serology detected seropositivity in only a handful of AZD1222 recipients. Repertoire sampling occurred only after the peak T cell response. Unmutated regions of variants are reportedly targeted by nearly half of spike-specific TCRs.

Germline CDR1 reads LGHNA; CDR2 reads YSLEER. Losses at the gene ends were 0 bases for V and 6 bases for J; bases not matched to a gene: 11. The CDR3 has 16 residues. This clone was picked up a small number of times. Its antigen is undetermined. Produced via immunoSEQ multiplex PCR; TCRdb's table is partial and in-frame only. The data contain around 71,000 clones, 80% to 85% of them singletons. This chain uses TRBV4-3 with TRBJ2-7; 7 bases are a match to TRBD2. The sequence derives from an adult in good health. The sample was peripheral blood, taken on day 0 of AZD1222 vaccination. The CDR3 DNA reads TGCGCCAGCAGCCAAGATCCCCCCACTAGCGAGGGCGAGCAGTACTTC. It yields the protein CASSQDPPTSEGEQYF.